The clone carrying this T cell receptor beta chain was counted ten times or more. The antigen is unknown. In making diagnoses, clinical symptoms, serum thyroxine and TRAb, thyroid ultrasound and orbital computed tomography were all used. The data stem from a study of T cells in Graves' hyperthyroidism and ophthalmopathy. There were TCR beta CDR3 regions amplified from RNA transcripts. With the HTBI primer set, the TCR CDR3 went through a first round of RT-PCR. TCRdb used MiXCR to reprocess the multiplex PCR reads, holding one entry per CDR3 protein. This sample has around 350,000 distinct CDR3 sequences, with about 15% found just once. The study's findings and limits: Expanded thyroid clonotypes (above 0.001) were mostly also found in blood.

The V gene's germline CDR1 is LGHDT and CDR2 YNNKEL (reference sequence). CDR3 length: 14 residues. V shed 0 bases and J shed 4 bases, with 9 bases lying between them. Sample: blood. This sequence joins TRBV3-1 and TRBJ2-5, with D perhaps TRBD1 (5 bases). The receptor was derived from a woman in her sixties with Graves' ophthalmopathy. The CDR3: CASSQEWQGETQYF. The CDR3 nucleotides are TGTGCCAGCAGCCAAGAGTGGCAGGGAGAGACCCAGTACTTC.